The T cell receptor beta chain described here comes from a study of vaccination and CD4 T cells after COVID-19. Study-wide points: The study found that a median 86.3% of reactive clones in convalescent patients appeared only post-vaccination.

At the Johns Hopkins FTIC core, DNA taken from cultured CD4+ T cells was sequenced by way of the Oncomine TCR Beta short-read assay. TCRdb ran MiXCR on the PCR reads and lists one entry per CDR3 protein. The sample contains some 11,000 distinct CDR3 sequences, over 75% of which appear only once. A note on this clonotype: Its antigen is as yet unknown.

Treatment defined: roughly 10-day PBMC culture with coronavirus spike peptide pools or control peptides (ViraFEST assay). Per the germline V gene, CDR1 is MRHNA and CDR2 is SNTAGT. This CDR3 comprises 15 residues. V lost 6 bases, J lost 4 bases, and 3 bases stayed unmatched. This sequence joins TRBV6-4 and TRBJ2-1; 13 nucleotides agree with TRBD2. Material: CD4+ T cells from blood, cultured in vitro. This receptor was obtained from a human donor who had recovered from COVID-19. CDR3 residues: CASSGLAGVYNEQFF. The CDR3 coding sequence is TGTGCCAGCAGCGGACTAGCGGGAGTATACAATGAGCAGTTCTTC.